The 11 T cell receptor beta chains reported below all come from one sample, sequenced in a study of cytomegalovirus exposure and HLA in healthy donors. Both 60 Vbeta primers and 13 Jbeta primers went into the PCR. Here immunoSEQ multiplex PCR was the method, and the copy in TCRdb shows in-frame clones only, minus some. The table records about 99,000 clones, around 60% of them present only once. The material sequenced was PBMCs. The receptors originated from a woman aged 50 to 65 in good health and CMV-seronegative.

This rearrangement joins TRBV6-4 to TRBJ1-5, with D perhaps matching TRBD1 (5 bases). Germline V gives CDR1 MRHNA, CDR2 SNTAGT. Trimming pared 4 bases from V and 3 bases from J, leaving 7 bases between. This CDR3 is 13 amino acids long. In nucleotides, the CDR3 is TGTGCCAGCAGTGCAGGGATCAATCAGCCCCAGCATTTT. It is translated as CASSAGINQPQHF.

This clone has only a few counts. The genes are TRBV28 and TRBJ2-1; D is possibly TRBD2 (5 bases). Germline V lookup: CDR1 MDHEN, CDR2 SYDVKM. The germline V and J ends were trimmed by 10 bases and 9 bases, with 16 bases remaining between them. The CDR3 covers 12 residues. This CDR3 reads CATDLASGEQFF. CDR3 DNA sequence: TGTGCCACGGACCTAGCTTCCGGTGAGCAGTTCTTC.

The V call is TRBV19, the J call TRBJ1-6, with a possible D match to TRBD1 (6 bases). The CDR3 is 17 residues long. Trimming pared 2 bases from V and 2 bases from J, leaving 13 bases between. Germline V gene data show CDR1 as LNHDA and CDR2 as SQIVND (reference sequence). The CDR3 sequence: CASSISGANTYNSPLHF. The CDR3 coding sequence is TGTGCCAGTAGTATATCAGGGGCCAATACCTATAATTCACCCCTCCACTTT.

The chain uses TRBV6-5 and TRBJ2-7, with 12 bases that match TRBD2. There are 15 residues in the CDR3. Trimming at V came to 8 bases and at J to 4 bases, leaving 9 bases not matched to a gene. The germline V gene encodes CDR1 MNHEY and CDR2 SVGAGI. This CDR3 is CASGGTSGGLYEQYF. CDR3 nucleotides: TGTGCCAGCGGAGGAACTAGCGGGGGGTTGTACGAGCAGTACTTC.

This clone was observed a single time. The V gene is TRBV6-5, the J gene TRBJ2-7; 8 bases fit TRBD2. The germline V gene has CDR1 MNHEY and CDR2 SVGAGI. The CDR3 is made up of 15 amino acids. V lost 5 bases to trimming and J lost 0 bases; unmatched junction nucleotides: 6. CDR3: CASSPSGWSSYEQYF. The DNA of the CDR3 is TGTGCCAGCAGTCCTAGCGGGTGGAGCTCCTACGAGCAGTACTTC.

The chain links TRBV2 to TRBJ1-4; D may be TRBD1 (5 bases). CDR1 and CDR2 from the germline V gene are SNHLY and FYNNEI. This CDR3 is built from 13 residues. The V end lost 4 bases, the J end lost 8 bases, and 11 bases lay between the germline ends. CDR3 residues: CASSGQRTEKLFF. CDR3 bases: TGTGCCAGCAGTGGACAGAGAACGGAAAAACTGTTTTTT. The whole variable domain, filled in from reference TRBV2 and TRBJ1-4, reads EPEVTQTPSHQVTQMGQEVILRCVPISNHLYFYWYRQILGQKVEFLVSFYNNEISEKSEIFDDQFSVERPDGSNFTLKIRSTKLEDSAMYFCASSGQRTEKLFFGSGTQLSVL.

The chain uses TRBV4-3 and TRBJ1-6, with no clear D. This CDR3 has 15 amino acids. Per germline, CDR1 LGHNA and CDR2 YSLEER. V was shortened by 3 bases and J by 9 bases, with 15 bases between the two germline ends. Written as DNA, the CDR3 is TGCGCCAGCAGCCAGGACGTGGTTGGGAGTTCACCCCTCCACTTT. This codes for CASSQDVVGSSPLHF.

DNA of the CDR3: TGCAGCGTTGACCTAAATGAAAAACTGTTTTTT. It codes for CSVDLNEKLFF. V gene TRBV29-1 combines with J gene TRBJ1-4, with D unresolved. The V gene's germline CDR1 is SQVTM and CDR2 ANQGSEA. The CDR3 loop spans 11 amino acids. Trimming cost V 3 bases and J 5 bases, with 4 bases left between them.

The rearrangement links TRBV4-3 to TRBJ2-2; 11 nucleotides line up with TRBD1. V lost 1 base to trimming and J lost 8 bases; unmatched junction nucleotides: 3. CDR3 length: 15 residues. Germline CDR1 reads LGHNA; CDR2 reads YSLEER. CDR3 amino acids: CASSQGTGGGGELFF. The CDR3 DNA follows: TGCGCCAGCAGCCAAGGGACAGGGGGCGGGGGGGAGCTGTTTTTT.

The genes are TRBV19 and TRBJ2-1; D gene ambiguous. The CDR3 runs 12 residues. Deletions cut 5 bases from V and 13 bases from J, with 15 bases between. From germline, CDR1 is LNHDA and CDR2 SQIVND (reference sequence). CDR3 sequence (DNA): TGTGCCAGTAGTCCCCGAGGCGGTGAACAGTTCTTC. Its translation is CASSPRGGEQFF. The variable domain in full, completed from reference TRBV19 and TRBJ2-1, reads DGGITQSPKYLFRKEGQNVTLSCEQNLNHDAMYWYRQDPGQGLRLIYYSQIVNDFQKGDIAEGYSVSREKKESFPLTVTSAQKNPTAFYLCASSPRGGEQFFGPGTRLTVL.

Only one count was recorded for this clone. The CDR3 coding sequence is TGTGCCAGTAGTATTATGGGGGGCTACGAGCAGTACTTC. It encodes CASSIMGGYEQYF. The gene calls are TRBV19 and TRBJ2-7, with D perhaps TRBD2 (6 bases). CDR1 LNHDA and CDR2 SQIVND come from the germline V gene (reference sequence). Trimming shortened V by 3 bases and J by 3 bases, and 9 bases separated the two germline ends. The CDR3 sequence is 13 residues long.